A selection of T cell receptor beta chains follows, all from one sample in a study of cytomegalovirus exposure and HLA in healthy donors. This table comes from immunoSEQ multiplex PCR, and its TCRdb copy is limited to in-frame clones, with some not included. Among 250,000 to 350,000 clones listed, 75% to 90% were seen once. What was sequenced was PBMCs. These receptors were taken from a man aged 35 to 55 in good health and CMV-seropositive. CDR3s include the opening cysteine and the closing phenylalanine or tryptophan. Fields, in order: D gene, J gene, clone size, V gene, CDR3 DNA, CDR3 protein. The D gene is left open where the match is weak. Not every row has a clone size; where given, it reads once, few, many or a size class.

- | TRBJ1-2 | - | TRBV5-1 | TGCGCCAGCAGCTTGGAGTCGGCGGTAGCTAACTATGGCTACACCTTC | CASSLESAVANYGYTF
TRBD1 | TRBJ1-5 | - | TRBV19 | TGTGCCAGCAAGACAGGGGACCAGCCCCAGCATTTT | CASKTGDQPQHF
- | TRBJ1-1 | - | TRBV6-5 | TGTGCCAGCAGTTACTCGAACAGACCAAACACTGAAGCTTTCTTT | CASSYSNRPNTEAFF
TRBD1 | TRBJ2-5 | - | TRBV13 | TGTGCCAGCAGCAAGGGACAGGGGCACCAAGAGACCCAGTACTTC | CASSKGQGHQETQYF
- | TRBJ1-5 | - | TRBV19 | TGTGCCAGTAGTCACAGCCGCAATCAGCCCCAGCATTTT | CASSHSRNQPQHF
- | TRBJ2-1 | - | TRBV9 | TGTGCCAGCAGCGTACAAGGGAGTTCCTACAATGAGCAGTTCTTC | CASSVQGSSYNEQFF
- | TRBJ2-1 | - | TRBV6-6 | TGTGCCAGCACCCCAGGGGACAATGAGCAGTTCTTC | CASTPGDNEQFF
TRBD1 | TRBJ2-2 | few | TRBV15 | TGTGCCACCAGCAGAGAGGGACAGTGGAACACCGGGGAGCTGTTTTTT | CATSREGQWNTGELFF
- | TRBJ2-1 | - | TRBV7-9 | TGTTCCAGCAGCAGTATAGCGGAGTGGCAGTTCTTC | CSSSSIAEWQFF
- | TRBJ1-4 | few | TRBV28 | TGTGCCAGCAGTACCAAGGTGGACAGTGATGAAAAACTGTTTTTT | CASSTKVDSDEKLFF
- | TRBJ2-7 | - | TRBV30 | TGTGCCTGGAGTGTATCTCGTAGCGGTTATGTTCGCGAGCAGTACTTC | CAWSVSRSGYVREQYF
TRBD1 | TRBJ2-1 | - | TRBV14 | TGTGCCAGCAGCCGCCCGGGACAGGGTTACAATGAGCAGTTCTTC | CASSRPGQGYNEQFF
- | TRBJ1-5 | - | TRBV7-9 | TGTTCCAGCAGCTTAGCCGGGGGCAATCAGCCCCAGCATTTT | CSSSLAGGNQPQHF
TRBD2 | TRBJ2-7 | - | TRBV19 | TGTGCCAGTAGTGGCAGGACTAGCGGGAGGACGAGCTCCTACGAGCAGTACTTC | CASSGRTSGRTSSYEQYF